Detailed here is one TCR beta chain. Germline CDR1 is SGHRS and CDR2 is YFSETQ. The CDR3 length is 15 residues. Trimming stripped 4 bases from V and 2 bases from J, with 15 bases between. TCRdb redid the calling of the 5' RACE reads with MiXCR, one entry per CDR3 protein. The sample records nearly 350,000 distinct CDR3 sequences, roughly 14% being singletons. The sample belongs to a study of CD8 T cells in ankylosing spondylitis. This receptor was identified in a male donor with ankylosing spondylitis or in good health (not recorded which). The V call is TRBV5-1, the J call TRBJ2-5, with D maybe TRBD1 (6 bases). The specimen was blood, either unsorted or a sorted T cell fraction (not recorded which). The CDR3 DNA reads as TGCGCCAGCAGCCCGGTAGGGGGTCAGCAAGAGACCCAGTACTTC. This sequence encodes CASSPVGGQQETQYF.